This is a list of T cell receptor beta chains from one sample in a study of vaccination and CD4 T cells after COVID-19. TCRdb passed the PCR reads through MiXCR, listing each CDR3 protein once. Counted here are about 14,000 distinct CDR3 sequences, around 55% occurring once; the ten biggest clones make up more than 12%. Which antigens these TCRs recognize remains unknown. The sequenced material came from CD4+ T cells from blood, cultured in vitro. Every receptor here comes from a human donor who had recovered from COVID-19. Both conserved end residues are part of each CDR3. A D gene is named only where the DNA matches it firmly. Not every row has a clone size; where given, it reads once, few, many or a size class.

clone size,D gene,J gene,V gene,CDR3 protein,CDR3 DNA
.,.,TRBJ2-1,TRBV19,CASSNTPSTSYNEQFF,TGTGCCAGTAGTAATACCCCTAGTACCTCCTACAATGAGCAGTTCTTC
.,.,TRBJ1-5,TRBV19,CASSIYAGSKGSQPQHF,TGTGCCAGTAGTATTTATGCTGGCAGCAAAGGGAGTCAGCCCCAGCATTTT
medium-sized,.,TRBJ2-5,TRBV20-1,CSARVIARETQYF,TGCAGTGCTAGAGTTATTGCGAGAGAGACCCAGTACTTC
.,TRBD2,TRBJ2-1,TRBV20-1,CSARDSLAGGDEQFF,TGCAGTGCTAGAGATAGCCTAGCGGGAGGTGATGAGCAGTTCTTC
.,.,TRBJ2-7,TRBV12-3/TRBV12-4,CASARQPSYEQYF,TGTGCCAGCGCAAGGCAGCCTTCCTACGAGCAGTACTTC
few,.,TRBJ1-1,TRBV20-1,CSARQDWNTEAFF,TGCAGTGCTAGACAGGACTGGAACACTGAAGCTTTCTTT
.,TRBD2,TRBJ2-1,TRBV5-6,CASSSGLAYGEQFF,TGTGCCAGCAGCTCGGGACTAGCGTATGGTGAGCAGTTCTTC
.,TRBD2,TRBJ2-1,TRBV2,CASSQRLAAYNEQFF,TGTGCCAGCAGTCAACGACTAGCAGCCTACAATGAGCAGTTCTTC
.,TRBD1,TRBJ2-7,TRBV6-5,CASSYSAPRDRGYEQYF,TGTGCCAGCAGTTACTCAGCCCCCCGGGACAGGGGCTACGAGCAGTACTTC
.,.,TRBJ2-1,TRBV20-1,CSARDLRTDLYNEQFF,TGCAGTGCTAGAGATTTACGGACCGATCTCTACAATGAGCAGTTCTTC
few,TRBD2,TRBJ2-3,TRBV20-1,CSARPGLAGADTQYF,TGCAGTGCTCGCCCCGGACTAGCGGGAGCAGATACGCAGTATTTT
.,TRBD2,TRBJ2-1,TRBV6-1,CASSDRTSGTFNEQFF,TGTGCCAGCAGTGATCGGACTAGCGGGACCTTCAATGAGCAGTTCTTC
.,.,TRBJ2-2,TRBV20-1,CSASHRAGISNTGELFF,TGCAGTGCTAGTCACAGGGCCGGGATCTCCAACACCGGGGAGCTGTTTTTT